Reported below is one T cell receptor (beta chain). The antigen is unknown. This specimen comes from a study of T cells in Graves' hyperthyroidism and ophthalmopathy. The source material, RNA transcripts, was used to amplify TCR beta CDR3 regions. Carried out on the TCR CDR3, a first-round RT-PCR used the HTBI primer set. MiXCR, run by TCRdb on the multiplex PCR reads, gives a single entry per CDR3 protein. The data contain 550,000 to 700,000 distinct CDR3 sequences, around 46% of them singletons. V was pared by 3 bases and J by 8 bases, with 10 bases of the junction left unmatched. Germline CDR1 and CDR2: SGHVS and FQNEAQ. The CDR3 is 16 residues long. The study's findings and limits: A model of 13 V-J pairs discriminated ophthalmopathy from stable hyperthyroidism.

The genes are TRBV7-8 and TRBJ1-4; 9 bases align to TRBD1. Material for sequencing was peripheral blood or thyroid tissue (not recorded which). This TCR derives from an adult woman with Graves' disease, either hyperthyroidism or ophthalmopathy (not recorded which). Written as DNA, the CDR3 is TGTGCCAGCAGCTTCCGGGACAGGGAGGAGGACGAAAAACTGTTTTTT. Protein: CASSFRDREEDEKLFF.